The present T cell receptor (beta chain) was sequenced within a study of beta chain features in type 1 diabetes. About the research overall: Healthy donors and patients had similar age, gender and cell yields. Study-wide results and limits: HLA influence on TCRB rearrangement stayed unresolved here.

The study reverse transcribed the entire isolated RNA, so it sequenced expressed TCRB transcripts. Sequencing was performed with immunoSEQ multiplex PCR; in TCRdb, only in-frame clones are kept and a portion is missing. The table lists about 450,000 clones, about an eighth of them singletons. This clone was seen a few times. What it binds is unknown. This sample also contains other DNA sequences that code for the same CDR3. V was clipped by 2 bases and J by 4 bases, with 8 bases between them. Germline V gene lookup returns CDR1 SGHVS and CDR2 FNYEAQ. The CDR3 runs to 14 residues. The chain carries TRBV7-6 and TRBJ1-4; D is ambiguous. The receptor was isolated from a woman aged 18-29 years in good health. Source material: naive CD4+ T cells from blood. DNA for the CDR3: TGTGCCAGCAGCTTAAGGCAAGATAATGAAAAACTGTTTTTT. This codes for CASSLRQDNEKLFF.